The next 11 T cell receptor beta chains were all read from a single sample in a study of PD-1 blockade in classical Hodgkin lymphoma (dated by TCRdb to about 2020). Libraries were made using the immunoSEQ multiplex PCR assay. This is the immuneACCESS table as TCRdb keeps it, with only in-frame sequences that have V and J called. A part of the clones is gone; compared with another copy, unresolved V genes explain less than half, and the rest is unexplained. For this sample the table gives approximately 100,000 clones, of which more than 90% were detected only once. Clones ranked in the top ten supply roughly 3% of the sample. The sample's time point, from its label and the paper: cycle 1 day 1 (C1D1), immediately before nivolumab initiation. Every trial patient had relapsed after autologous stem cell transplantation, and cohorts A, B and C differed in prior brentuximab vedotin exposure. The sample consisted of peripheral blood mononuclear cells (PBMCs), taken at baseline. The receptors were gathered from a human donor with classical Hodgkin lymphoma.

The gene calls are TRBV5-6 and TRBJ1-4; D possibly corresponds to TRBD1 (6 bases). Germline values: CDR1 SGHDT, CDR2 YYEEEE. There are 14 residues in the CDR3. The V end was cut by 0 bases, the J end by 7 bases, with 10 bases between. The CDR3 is CASSLGGGREKLFF. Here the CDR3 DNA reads TGTGCCAGCAGCTTGGGAGGGGGGCGTGAAAAACTGTTTTTT.

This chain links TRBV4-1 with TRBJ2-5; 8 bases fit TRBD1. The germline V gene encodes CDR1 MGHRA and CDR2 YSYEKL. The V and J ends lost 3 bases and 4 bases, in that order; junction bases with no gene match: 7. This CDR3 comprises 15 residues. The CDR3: CASSQPRGRIETQYF. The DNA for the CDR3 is TGCGCCAGCAGCCAGCCCAGGGGGCGCATAGAGACCCAGTACTTC.

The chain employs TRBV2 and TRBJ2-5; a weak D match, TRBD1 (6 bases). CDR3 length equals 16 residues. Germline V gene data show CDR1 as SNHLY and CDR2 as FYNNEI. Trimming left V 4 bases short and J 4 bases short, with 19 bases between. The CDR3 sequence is CASSGVQGRQGETQYF. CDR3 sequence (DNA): TGTGCCAGCAGTGGGGTACAGGGACGTCAGGGAGAGACCCAGTACTTC.

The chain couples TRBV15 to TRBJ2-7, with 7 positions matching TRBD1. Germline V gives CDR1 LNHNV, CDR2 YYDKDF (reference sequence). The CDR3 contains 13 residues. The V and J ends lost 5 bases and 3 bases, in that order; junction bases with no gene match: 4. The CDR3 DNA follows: TGTGCCACCAGCGTTGGACAGGTCTACGAGCAGTACTTC. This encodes CATSVGQVYEQYF.

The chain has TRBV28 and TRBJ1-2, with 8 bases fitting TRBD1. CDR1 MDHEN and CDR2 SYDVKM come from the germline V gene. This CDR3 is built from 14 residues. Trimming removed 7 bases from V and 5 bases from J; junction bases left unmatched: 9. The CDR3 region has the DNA TGTGCCAGCACCCCCCAGGGGGCAAATTATGGCTACACCTTC. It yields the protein CASTPQGANYGYTF.

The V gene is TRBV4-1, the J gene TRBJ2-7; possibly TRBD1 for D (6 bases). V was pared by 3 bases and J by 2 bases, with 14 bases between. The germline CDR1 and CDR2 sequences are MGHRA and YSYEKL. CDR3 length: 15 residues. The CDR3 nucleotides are TGCGCCAGCAGCCACTTCTACGGGGACACCTACGAGCAGTACTTC. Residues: CASSHFYGDTYEQYF.

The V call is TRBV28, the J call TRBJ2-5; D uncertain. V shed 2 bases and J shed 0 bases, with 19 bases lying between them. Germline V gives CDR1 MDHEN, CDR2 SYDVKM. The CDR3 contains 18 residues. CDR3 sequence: CASSLKSGSVGYQETQYF. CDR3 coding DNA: TGTGCCAGCAGTTTAAAGTCCGGATCTGTGGGGTACCAAGAGACCCAGTACTTC.

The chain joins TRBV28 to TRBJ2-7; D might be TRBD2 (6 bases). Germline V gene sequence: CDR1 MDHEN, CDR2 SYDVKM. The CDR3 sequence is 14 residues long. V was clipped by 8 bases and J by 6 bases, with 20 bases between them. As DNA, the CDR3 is TGTGCCAGCGCGGAAGGAGGGCCGCGGGGCGAGCAGTACTTC. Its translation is CASAEGGPRGEQYF.

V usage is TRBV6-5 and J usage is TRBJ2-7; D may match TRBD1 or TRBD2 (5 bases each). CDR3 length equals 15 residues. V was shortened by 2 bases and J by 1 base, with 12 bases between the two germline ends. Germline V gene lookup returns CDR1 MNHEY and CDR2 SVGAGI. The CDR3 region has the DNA TGTGCCAGCAGTTACCGGGGCAGGACATCCTACGAGCAGTACTTC. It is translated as CASSYRGRTSYEQYF.

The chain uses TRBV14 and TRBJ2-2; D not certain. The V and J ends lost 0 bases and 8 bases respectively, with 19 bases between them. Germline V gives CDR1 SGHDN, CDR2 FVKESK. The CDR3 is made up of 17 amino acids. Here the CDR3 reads CASSQDITGRAGGELFF. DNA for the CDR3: TGTGCCAGCAGCCAAGATATCACTGGACGGGCTGGAGGGGAGCTGTTTTTT.

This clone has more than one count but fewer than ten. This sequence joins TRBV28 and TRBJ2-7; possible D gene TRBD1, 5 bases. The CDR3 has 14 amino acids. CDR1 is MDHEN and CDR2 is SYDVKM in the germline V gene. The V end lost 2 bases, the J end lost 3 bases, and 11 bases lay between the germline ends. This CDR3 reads CASSLQDSVYEQYF. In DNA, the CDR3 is TGTGCCAGCAGTTTACAAGACAGCGTCTACGAGCAGTACTTC.